The following is a T cell receptor beta chain sequence with its context. Antigen: not known. TCRdb's table, derived via immunoSEQ multiplex PCR, lists solely in-frame clones and lacks some. The sample carries about 40,000 clones, about 90% recorded once. This record comes from a study of OX40 agonist ivuxolimab in advanced cancers. Study overall: Age averaged about 62 years (range roughly 20 to 90), and 82.7% were male.

From germline, CDR1 is SGHTS and CDR2 YDEGEE. The CDR3 contains 14 residues. V lost 0 bases and J lost 5; bases outside the gene matches: 4. Study-wide results and limits: In CD8+ T cells, expanded clones were on average more numerous than in CD4+.

The clonotype comes from an adult with an advanced solid tumor such as melanoma, head and neck, liver or kidney cancer. The gene calls are TRBV5-8 and TRBJ2-5; 7 bases align to TRBD1. This specimen consisted of CD4+ or CD8+ T cells sorted from blood, obtained in a trial of the OX40 agonist ivuxolimab. CDR3 loop: CASSLGQGRETQYF. The CDR3 nucleotides are TGTGCCAGCAGCTTGGGACAGGGAAGGGAGACCCAGTACTTC. The complete variable domain, with remaining parts taken from reference TRBV5-8 and TRBJ2-5, reads EAGVTQSPTHLIKTRGQQATLRCSPISGHTSVYWYQQALGLGLQFLLWYDEGEERNRGNFPPRFSGRQFPNYSSELNVNALELEDSALYLCASSLGQGRETQYFGPGTRLLVL.